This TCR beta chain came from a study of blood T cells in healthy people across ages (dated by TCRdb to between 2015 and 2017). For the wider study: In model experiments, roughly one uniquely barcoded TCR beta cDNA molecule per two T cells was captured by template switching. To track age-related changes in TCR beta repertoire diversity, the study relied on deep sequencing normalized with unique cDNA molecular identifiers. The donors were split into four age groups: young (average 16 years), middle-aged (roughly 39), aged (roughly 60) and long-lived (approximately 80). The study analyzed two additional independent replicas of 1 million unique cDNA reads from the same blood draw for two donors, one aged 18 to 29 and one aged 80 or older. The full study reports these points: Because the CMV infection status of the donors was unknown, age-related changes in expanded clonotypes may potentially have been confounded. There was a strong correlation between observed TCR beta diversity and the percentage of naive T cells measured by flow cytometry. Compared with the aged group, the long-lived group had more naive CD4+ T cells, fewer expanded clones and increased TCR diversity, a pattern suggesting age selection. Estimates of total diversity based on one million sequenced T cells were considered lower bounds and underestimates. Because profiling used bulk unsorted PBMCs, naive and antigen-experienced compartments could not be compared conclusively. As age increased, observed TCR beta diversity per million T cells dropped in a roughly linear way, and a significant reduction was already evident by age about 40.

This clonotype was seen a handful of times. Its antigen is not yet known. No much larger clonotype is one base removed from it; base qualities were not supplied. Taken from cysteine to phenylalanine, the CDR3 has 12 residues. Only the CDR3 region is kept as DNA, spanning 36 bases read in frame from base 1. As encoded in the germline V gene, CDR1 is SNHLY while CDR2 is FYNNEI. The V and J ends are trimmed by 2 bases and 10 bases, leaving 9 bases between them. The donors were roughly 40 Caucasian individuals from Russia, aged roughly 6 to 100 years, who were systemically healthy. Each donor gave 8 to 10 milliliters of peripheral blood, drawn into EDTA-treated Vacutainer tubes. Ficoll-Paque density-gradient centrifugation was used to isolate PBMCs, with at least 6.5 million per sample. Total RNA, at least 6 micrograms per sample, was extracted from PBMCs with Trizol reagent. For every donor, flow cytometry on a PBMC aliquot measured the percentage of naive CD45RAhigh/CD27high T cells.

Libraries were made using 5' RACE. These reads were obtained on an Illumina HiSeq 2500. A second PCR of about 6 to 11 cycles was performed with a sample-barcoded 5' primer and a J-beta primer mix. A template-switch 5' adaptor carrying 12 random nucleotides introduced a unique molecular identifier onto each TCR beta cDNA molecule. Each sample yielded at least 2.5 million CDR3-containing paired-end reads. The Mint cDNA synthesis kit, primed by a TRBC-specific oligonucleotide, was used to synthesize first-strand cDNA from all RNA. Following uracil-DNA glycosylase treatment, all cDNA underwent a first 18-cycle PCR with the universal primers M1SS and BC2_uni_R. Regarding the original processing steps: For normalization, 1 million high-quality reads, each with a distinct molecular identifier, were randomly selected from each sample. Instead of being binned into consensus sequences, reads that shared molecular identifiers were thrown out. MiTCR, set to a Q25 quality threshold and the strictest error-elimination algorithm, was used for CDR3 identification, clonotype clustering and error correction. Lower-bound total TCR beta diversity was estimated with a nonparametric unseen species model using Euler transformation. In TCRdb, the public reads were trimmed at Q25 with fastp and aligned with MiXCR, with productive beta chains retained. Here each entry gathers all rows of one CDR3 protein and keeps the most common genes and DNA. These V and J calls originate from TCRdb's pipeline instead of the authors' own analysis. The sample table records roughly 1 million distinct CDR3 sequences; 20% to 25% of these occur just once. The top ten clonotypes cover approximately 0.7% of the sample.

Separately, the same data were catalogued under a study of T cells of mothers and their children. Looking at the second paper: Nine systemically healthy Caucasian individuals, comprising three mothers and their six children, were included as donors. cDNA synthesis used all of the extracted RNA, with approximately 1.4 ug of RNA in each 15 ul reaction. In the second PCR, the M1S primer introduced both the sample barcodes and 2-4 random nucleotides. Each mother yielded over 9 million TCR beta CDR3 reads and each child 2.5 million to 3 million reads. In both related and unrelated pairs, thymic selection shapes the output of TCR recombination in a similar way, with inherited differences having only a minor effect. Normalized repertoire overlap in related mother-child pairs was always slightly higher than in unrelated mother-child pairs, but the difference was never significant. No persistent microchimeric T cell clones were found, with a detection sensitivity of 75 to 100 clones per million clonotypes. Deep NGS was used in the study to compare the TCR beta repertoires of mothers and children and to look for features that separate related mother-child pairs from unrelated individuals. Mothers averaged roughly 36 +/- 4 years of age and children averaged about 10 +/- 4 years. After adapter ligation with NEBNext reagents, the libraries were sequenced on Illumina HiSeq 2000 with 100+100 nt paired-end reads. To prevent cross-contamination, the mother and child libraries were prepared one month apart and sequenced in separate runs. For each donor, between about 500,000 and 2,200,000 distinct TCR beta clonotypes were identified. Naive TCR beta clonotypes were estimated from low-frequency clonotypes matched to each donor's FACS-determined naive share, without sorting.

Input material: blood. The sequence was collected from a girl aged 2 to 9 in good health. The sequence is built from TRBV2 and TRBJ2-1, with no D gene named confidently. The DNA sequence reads TGTGCCAGCAGTGAATACCGCCTAGAGCAGTTCTTC. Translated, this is CASSEYRLEQFF. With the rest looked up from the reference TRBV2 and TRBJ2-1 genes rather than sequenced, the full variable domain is EPEVTQTPSHQVTQMGQEVILRCVPISNHLYFYWYRQILGQKVEFLVSFYNNEISEKSEIFDDQFSVERPDGSNFTLKIRSTKLEDSAMYFCASSEYRLEQFFGPGTRLTVL.